The 20 T cell receptor beta chains reported below all come from one sample, sequenced in a study of shared clonotypes between healthy human individuals. The assay was immunoSEQ multiplex PCR, and TCRdb's table has in-frame clones only and misses some. The sample yields about 2.3 million clones, over 85% seen once. Source material: naive CD4+ T cells from PBMCs. Subset: CD45RA+ positively selected. The receptors were gathered from a young man in good health. Some clones in this sample may be carry-over from other donors' samples.

This clone has a handful of counts. This chain uses TRBV27 with TRBJ1-1, with TRBD1 as a possible D gene (6 bases). With 5 bases removed from V and 5 bases from J, the gap between germline ends came to 12 bases. The V gene's germline CDR1 is MNHEY and CDR2 SMNVEV (reference sequence). The CDR3 is 13 residues long. The CDR3: CASSTTGWTEAFF. In DNA, the CDR3 is TGTGCCAGCAGTACAACAGGGTGGACTGAAGCTTTCTTT.

V and J are TRBV27 and TRBJ2-1, with D possibly matching TRBD2 (6 bases). The length of the CDR3 is 16 residues. CDR1 and CDR2 (germline): MNHEY, SMNVEV (reference sequence). Trimming took 1 base from V and 5 from J, leaving 15 bases between them. This chain's CDR3 is CASSLFRRAPHNEQFF. The CDR3 DNA reads TGTGCCAGCAGTTTATTTCGGAGGGCTCCCCACAATGAGCAGTTCTTC.

CDR3 region: CAWNTRQGVLAGQYNEQFF. CDR3 DNA: TGTGCCTGGAACACTCGACAGGGAGTGCTAGCGGGACAGTACAATGAGCAGTTCTTC. This sequence joins TRBV30 and TRBJ2-1; 9 positions agree with TRBD2. The CDR3 contains 19 residues. V gave up 4 bases and J gave up 4 bases; unmatched junction bases: 20. Germline CDR1 and CDR2: GTSNPN and SVGIG (reference sequence).

The chain carries TRBV5-1 and TRBJ1-2; 8 bases align to TRBD1. CDR3 size: 15 residues. Germline V gene data show CDR1 as SGHRS and CDR2 as YFSETQ. J gave up 3 bases and V 2 bases, and 6 bases lay outside the gene matches. CDR3 protein: CASSFSGQGDYGYTF. Written as DNA, the CDR3 is TGCGCCAGCAGCTTTTCTGGACAGGGAGACTATGGCTACACCTTC.

This chain connects TRBV28 to TRBJ1-2, with a tentative D call TRBD1 (5 bases). V was shortened by 7 bases and J by 8 bases, with 14 bases between the two germline ends. Germline CDR1 is MDHEN and CDR2 is SYDVKM. The CDR3 runs to 12 residues. CDR3 loop: CASKPGKGGYTF. In nucleotides, the CDR3 is TGTGCCAGCAAGCCAGGGAAAGGGGGCTACACCTTC.

The chain links TRBV4-2 to TRBJ2-3; D not certain. The CDR3 length is 15 residues. Germline V gene lookup returns CDR1 LGHNA and CDR2 YNFKEQ. V was shortened by 1 base and J by 2 bases, with 10 bases between the two germline ends. CDR3 residues: CASSQGARNTDTQYF. In DNA, the CDR3 is TGTGCCAGCAGCCAAGGGGCTCGGAACACAGATACGCAGTATTTT.

The J gene is TRBJ2-3, the V gene TRBV27; TRBD2 might be the D (6 bases). The CDR3 is 13 amino acids. V lost 2 bases, J lost 11 bases, and 14 bases lay in between. Germline values: CDR1 MNHEY, CDR2 SMNVEV (reference sequence). The CDR3 reads CASSLSRDSKQYF. The CDR3 DNA follows: TGTGCCAGCAGTTTAAGTCGGGACTCAAAGCAGTATTTT.

This chain links TRBV4-1 with TRBJ2-2, with 10 bases that match TRBD2. The CDR3 totals 15 residues. Germline V gene sequence: CDR1 MGHRA, CDR2 YSYEKL. With 4 bases clipped from V and 6 bases from J, the junction kept 5 bases outside the gene matches. The CDR3 DNA sequence: TGCGCCAGCAGCCCCCTAGCGGGAGTCCCCGGGGAGCTGTTTTTT. This translates into CASSPLAGVPGELFF.

V is TRBV4-1 and J is TRBJ1-4; D call uncertain. The V end was cut by 0 bases, the J end by 12 bases, with 20 bases between. Germline-derived CDR1 and CDR2 are MGHRA and YSYEKL. There are 16 residues in the CDR3. The CDR3 reads CASSQDKAGETDQLFF. CDR3 DNA: TGCGCCAGCAGCCAAGATAAAGCGGGAGAGACGGACCAACTGTTTTTT.

V usage is TRBV29-1 and J usage is TRBJ1-1, with unresolved D. Germline loops: CDR1 SQVTM, CDR2 ANQGSEA. The germline V and J ends were trimmed by 4 bases and 1 base, with 16 bases remaining between them. CDR3 length equals 15 residues. The CDR3 DNA is TGCAGCGTTGCTTATCTCGGGCAGAAGAACACTGAAGCTTTCTTT. Amino acids: CSVAYLGQKNTEAFF.

The CDR3 is CASSEAGTGFRTQYF. The DNA of the CDR3 is TGTGCCAGCAGTGAAGCCGGGACAGGGTTCCGGACCCAGTACTTC. The chain employs TRBV2 and TRBJ2-5; 9 nucleotides align to TRBD1. This CDR3 has 15 amino acids. After removal of 0 bases from V and 7 bases from J, the junction contained 6 bases not matched to a gene. Looked up from germline, CDR1 is SNHLY and CDR2 is FYNNEI.

The chain combines TRBV5-1 with TRBJ1-2, with a tentative D call TRBD1 (5 bases). The V end was cut by 4 bases, the J end by 8 bases, with 21 bases between. CDR1 is SGHRS, CDR2 YFSETQ, per germline. This CDR3 spans 15 amino acids. CDR3 amino acids: CASSQGIATPGGYTF. Here the CDR3 DNA reads TGCGCCAGCAGCCAGGGTATAGCTACCCCGGGAGGCTACACCTTC.

This chain uses TRBV10-1 with TRBJ2-7, with 8 bases fitting TRBD2. Unmatched junction bases numbered 10, after V lost 6 bases and J lost 6 bases. Germline-derived CDR1 and CDR2 are WNHNN and SYGVQD (reference sequence). The CDR3 has 14 residues. The CDR3 bases are TGCGCCAGCAGCTCTAGCGGGCCTCCCCCCGAGCAGTACTTC. It is translated as CASSSSGPPPEQYF.

As concerns this clone: A junction end diverges from the germline sequence, so it may reflect a read error. The chain couples TRBV7-3 to TRBJ2-1; 8 bases are shared with TRBD2. Germline V gives CDR1 SGHTA, CDR2 FQGTGA. The CDR3 spans 17 residues. CDR3 region: CASSVTASGSPYNEQFF. CDR3 in DNA: TGTGCCAGCAGCGTAACGGCGAGCGGGAGCCCCTACAATGAGCAGTTCTTC.

This clone has just a few counts. This chain links TRBV19 with TRBJ1-2, with a tentative D call TRBD1 (5 bases). Per germline, CDR1 LNHDA and CDR2 SQIVND (reference sequence). Trimming shortened V by 2 bases and J by 4 bases, and 17 bases separated the two germline ends. The CDR3 loop spans 16 amino acids. CDR3 nucleotides: TGTGCCAGTAGTATAACCTCGACAGACCCGATCTATGGCTACACCTTC. Protein sequence: CASSITSTDPIYGYTF.

The rearrangement joins TRBV19 to TRBJ2-3, with 10 nucleotides matching TRBD1. V lost 7 bases to trimming and J lost 6 bases; unmatched junction nucleotides: 7. CDR3 size: 14 residues. Per germline, CDR1 LNHDA and CDR2 SQIVND (reference sequence). CDR3 region: CASTLRDRGDTQYF. The CDR3 DNA follows: TGTGCCAGTACCCTCCGGGACAGGGGTGATACGCAGTATTTT.

The chain links TRBV7-6 to TRBJ1-4; unclear D gene. CDR1 and CDR2 (germline): SGHVS, FNYEAQ. V lost 8 bases and J lost 7, with 20 bases in between. The CDR3 has 15 residues. The DNA for the CDR3 is TGTGCCAGCTCAAGAAGGCCGCTTACCGTTGAAAAACTGTTTTTT. It yields the protein CASSRRPLTVEKLFF.

The chain couples TRBV19 to TRBJ2-1; TRBD2 matches 12 bases. Per germline, CDR1 LNHDA and CDR2 SQIVND (reference sequence). This CDR3 is 15 amino acids long. V shed 3 bases and J 9 bases; nucleotides not matched to a gene: 6. This CDR3 is CASSILAGGPLEQFF. Written as DNA, the CDR3 is TGTGCCAGTAGTATCCTAGCGGGAGGGCCACTTGAGCAGTTCTTC.

The chain joins TRBV7-3 to TRBJ2-2, with 15 positions matching TRBD2. V shed 5 bases, J shed 5 bases, and the junction held 6 bases outside the gene matches. Germline V gene sequence: CDR1 SGHTA, CDR2 FQGTGA. The CDR3 runs to 17 residues. In DNA, the CDR3 is TGTGCCAGCAGCACCGGACTAGCGGGAGGGCGGACCGGGGAGCTGTTTTTT. Its protein is CASSTGLAGGRTGELFF.

Turning to this clone: This sample includes further DNA sequences coding for the same CDR3. The chain couples TRBV28 to TRBJ1-1; possible D gene TRBD1, 5 bases. V was pared by 3 bases and J by 4 bases, with 12 bases between. The CDR3 totals 14 residues. Germline values: CDR1 MDHEN, CDR2 SYDVKM. As DNA, the CDR3 is TGTGCCAGCAGTTTCGGGGGATCGGGCACTGAAGCTTTCTTT. Translating gives CASSFGGSGTEAFF.